This T cell receptor (beta chain) emerged from a study of OX40 agonist ivuxolimab in advanced cancers. About this clone itself: Its antigen is as yet unknown.

Study observations and caveats: Nonresponders, in some cases, also had low normalized T-cell clonal expansion. The specificity for antigen of the expanded peripheral T cells was not determined. Expanded clones were, on average, more numerous among CD8+ T cells than CD4+.

Germline V lookup: CDR1 MNHEY, CDR2 SVGAGI. CDR3 length: 13 amino acids. V was pared by 6 bases and J by 6 bases, with 7 bases of the junction left unmatched. The repertoire was sequenced with immunoSEQ multiplex PCR; TCRdb's copy has only in-frame clones and lacks some. The data contain approximately 48,000 clones, 80% of them singletons. J is TRBJ1-2 and V is TRBV6-5, with TRBD1 matching 7 bases. The material was CD4+ or CD8+ T cells sorted from blood, obtained in a trial of the OX40 agonist ivuxolimab. The origin of this receptor is an adult with an advanced solid tumor such as melanoma, head and neck, liver or kidney cancer. The CDR3 protein is CASSLGQVHGYTF. For the CDR3, the DNA is TGTGCCAGCAGCCTCGGACAGGTGCATGGCTACACCTTC.